What follows are 31 T cell receptor beta chains derived from one specimen sequenced in a study of cytomegalovirus exposure and HLA in healthy donors. The protocol was immunoSEQ multiplex PCR, while the TCRdb copy is restricted to in-frame clones and leaves out a portion. Seen here are under 200,000 clones, roughly nine tenths observed once, and the top ten hold around 10%. The sequencing input was PBMCs. Receptors were obtained from a woman younger than 30 in good health and CMV-seropositive.

The gene calls are TRBV5-8 and TRBJ2-2; possible D gene TRBD1, 6 bases. V gave up 4 bases and J gave up 2 bases, with 18 bases separating them. CDR3 size: 17 residues. From germline, CDR1 is SGHTS and CDR2 YDEGEE. This chain's CDR3 is CASSTPDRLSNTGELFF. As DNA, the CDR3 is TGTGCCAGCAGCACGCCGGACAGACTTTCCAACACCGGGGAGCTGTTTTTT. The whole variable domain, filled in from reference TRBV5-8 and TRBJ2-2, reads EAGVTQSPTHLIKTRGQQATLRCSPISGHTSVYWYQQALGLGLQFLLWYDEGEERNRGNFPPRFSGRQFPNYSSELNVNALELEDSALYLCASSTPDRLSNTGELFFGEGSRLTVL.

The chain has TRBV25-1 and TRBJ1-2; D is unresolved. The CDR3 sequence is 12 residues long. V was clipped by 2 bases and J by 7 bases, with 8 bases between them. The germline V gene has CDR1 MGHDK and CDR2 SYGVNS. The CDR3 nucleotides are TGTGCCAGCAGTGAACGGGGTAGTGGCTACACCTTC. Translating gives CASSERGSGYTF.

This clone has a handful of counts. The chain couples TRBV19 to TRBJ1-2; TRBD1 might be the D (6 bases). The CDR3 contains 13 residues. V gave up 3 bases and J gave up 8 bases, with 13 bases separating them. The germline gives CDR1 LNHDA, CDR2 SQIVND (reference sequence). CDR3 nucleotide sequence: TGTGCCAGTAGTATCGGCAGGGGCTTCGGCTACACCTTC. Amino acids: CASSIGRGFGYTF.

Only a few counts were recorded for this clone. The chain joins TRBV29-1 to TRBJ2-7, with 7 bases fitting TRBD1. This CDR3 is 13 amino acids long. Germline CDR1 is SQVTM and CDR2 is ANQGSEA. V trimming: 7 bases; J trimming: 7 bases; junction bases outside the gene matches: 13. This CDR3 is CSDQGDRAGEQYF. The CDR3 nucleotides read TGCAGCGACCAGGGGGACCGGGCAGGAGAGCAGTACTTC.

The chain links TRBV28 to TRBJ2-3; 9 nucleotides align to TRBD2. The CDR3 totals 15 residues. Germline CDR1 is MDHEN and CDR2 is SYDVKM. After removal of 5 bases from V and 1 base from J, the junction contained 4 bases not matched to a gene. The CDR3 loop reads CASSLAGWGTDTQYF. CDR3 sequence (DNA): TGTGCCAGCAGTCTAGCGGGATGGGGCACAGATACGCAGTATTTT.

The V and J genes are TRBV19 and TRBJ2-2; the match to TRBD1 covers 8 bases. The CDR3 has 14 amino acids. The V and J ends lost 7 bases and 3 bases, in that order; junction bases with no gene match: 4. Germline CDR1 LNHDA, CDR2 SQIVND (reference sequence). CDR3: CASTLTGDTGELFF. As DNA, the CDR3 is TGTGCCAGTACACTGACAGGGGACACCGGGGAGCTGTTTTTT.

This clone has a handful of counts. The chain carries TRBV30 and TRBJ1-1, with 9 nucleotides matching TRBD1. The V and J ends lost 1 base and 1 base, in that order; junction bases with no gene match: 7. The CDR3 is 16 residues long. Germline-derived CDR1 and CDR2 are GTSNPN and SVGIG (reference sequence). The CDR3 sequence is CAWSGWDRVKNTEAFF. CDR3 in DNA: TGTGCCTGGAGTGGCTGGGACAGGGTAAAGAACACTGAAGCTTTCTTT.

The V and J genes are TRBV7-9 and TRBJ2-5, with 8 bases fitting TRBD2. The CDR3 runs to 14 residues. Trimming took 4 bases from V and 4 from J; bases not matched to a gene: 5. Germline loops: CDR1 SEHNR, CDR2 FQNEAQ (reference sequence). The CDR3 region is CASSSKAGVETQYF. CDR3 DNA: TGTGCCAGCAGCTCAAAAGCGGGAGTAGAGACCCAGTACTTC.

This chain joins TRBV6-5 and TRBJ2-5; 7 nucleotides line up with TRBD1. Per germline, CDR1 MNHEY and CDR2 SVGAGI. Trimming at V came to 9 bases and at J to 5 bases, leaving 15 bases not matched to a gene. CDR3 size: 15 residues. The CDR3 sequence: CASYRGGGTRETQYF. DNA of the CDR3: TGTGCCAGTTACAGGGGTGGGGGAACAAGGGAGACCCAGTACTTC.

The chain couples TRBV10-1 to TRBJ2-2; TRBD1 agrees at 7 bases. From germline, CDR1 is WNHNN and CDR2 SYGVQD (reference sequence). Trimming took 5 bases from V and 6 from J; bases not matched to a gene: 12. The CDR3 consists of 16 residues. The CDR3 loop reads CASSRGRTGGPGELFF. The CDR3 coding sequence is TGCGCCAGCAGTAGAGGACGGACAGGTGGTCCCGGGGAGCTGTTTTTT.

This sequence joins TRBV27 and TRBJ2-1; D is possibly TRBD1 (6 bases). V lost 6 bases to trimming and J lost 4 bases, with 16 bases between them. Germline V gene data show CDR1 as MNHEY and CDR2 as SMNVEV (reference sequence). This CDR3 comprises 15 residues. The CDR3 region has the DNA TGTGCCAGCAGGGGAGTCAGGGGCAAGTACAATGAGCAGTTCTTC. Protein product: CASRGVRGKYNEQFF.

This chain joins TRBV7-8 and TRBJ2-6; TRBD1 matches 12 bases. Per germline, CDR1 SGHVS and CDR2 FQNEAQ. This CDR3 has 19 amino acids. Unmatched junction bases numbered 9, after V lost 5 bases and J lost 1 base. The CDR3 spells CASSQYSGQGASGANVLTF. In DNA, the CDR3 is TGTGCCAGCAGCCAGTATTCGGGACAGGGGGCTTCTGGGGCCAACGTCCTGACTTTC.

V gene TRBV5-1 combines with J gene TRBJ2-5, with D possibly being TRBD1 (6 bases). CDR1 is SGHRS and CDR2 is YFSETQ in the germline V gene. This CDR3 is 15 amino acids long. Trimming removed 0 bases from V and 1 base from J, with 10 bases in between. DNA for the CDR3: TGCGCCAGCAGCTTGGCCCTGGACAGCCAAGAGACCCAGTACTTC. It is translated as CASSLALDSQETQYF.

V gene TRBV5-1 combines with J gene TRBJ2-7, with 7 bases identical to TRBD2. CDR1 and CDR2 (germline): SGHRS, YFSETQ. There are 14 residues in the CDR3. J lost 1 base, V lost 4 bases, and 5 bases had no gene match. CDR3 loop: CASSRSSGSYEQYF. CDR3 DNA: TGCGCCAGCAGCCGGTCTAGCGGTTCCTACGAGCAGTACTTC.

The V and J genes are TRBV30 and TRBJ2-3; D may be TRBD2 (5 bases). CDR3 size: 14 residues. V was trimmed by 0 bases and J by 2 bases, leaving 9 bases between them. In germline, CDR1 is GTSNPN, CDR2 SVGIG (reference sequence). CDR3 nucleotides: TGTGCCTGGAGTGTAGCCGGGGACACAGATACGCAGTATTTT. Its translation is CAWSVAGDTDTQYF.

J is TRBJ2-7 and V is TRBV27; 8 bases line up with TRBD2. Trimming at V came to 7 bases and at J to 4 bases, leaving 9 bases not matched to a gene. This CDR3 is built from 14 residues. In germline, CDR1 is MNHEY, CDR2 SMNVEV (reference sequence). In nucleotides, the CDR3 is TGTGCCAGCAAACCCGGGACTAGTAGTTACGAGCAGTACTTC. Residues: CASKPGTSSYEQYF.

The CDR3 region is CASSQGDNLYGYTF. The CDR3 nucleotides are TGCGCCAGCAGCCAGGGGGACAATCTCTATGGCTACACCTTC. The V and J genes are TRBV4-1 and TRBJ1-2, with D maybe TRBD1 (6 bases). CDR1 MGHRA and CDR2 YSYEKL come from the germline V gene. Trimming shortened V by 3 bases and J by 4 bases, and 12 bases separated the two germline ends. There are 14 residues in the CDR3.

CDR3 sequence: CAISGATSGRTDTQYF. The CDR3 DNA is TGTGCCATCAGTGGTGCGACTAGCGGACGCACAGATACGCAGTATTTT. This chain links TRBV10-3 with TRBJ2-3; 9 bases match TRBD2. V was pared by 4 bases and J by 1 base, with 6 bases of the junction left unmatched. The CDR3 is 16 amino acids. Germline-derived CDR1 and CDR2 are ENHRY and SYGVKD.

The chain has TRBV18 and TRBJ1-3, with D perhaps TRBD1 (5 bases). V lost 4 bases and J lost 0, with 16 bases in between. Germline values: CDR1 KGHSH, CDR2 LQKENI. CDR3 size: 17 residues. This CDR3 reads CASSQWGTQSSGNTIYF. The CDR3 bases are TGTGCCAGCTCACAATGGGGGACTCAGAGCTCTGGAAACACCATATATTTT.

J is TRBJ1-2 and V is TRBV6-6; a weak D match, TRBD1 (6 bases). Trimming shortened V by 2 bases and J by 3 bases, and 10 bases separated the two germline ends. CDR1 and CDR2 from the germline V gene are MNHNY and SVGAGI (reference sequence). The CDR3 extends over 14 amino acids. CDR3 nucleotide sequence: TGTGCCAGCAGTTACGAGACAGGAGACTATGGCTACACCTTC. This translates into CASSYETGDYGYTF.

The chain uses TRBV21-1 and TRBJ1-5; TRBD1 was called by the table and not checked on the DNA. TRBV21-1 is recorded as a pseudogene. This CDR3 has 16 residues. The CDR3 DNA follows: TGTGCCAGCAGCCCCCCCCTTGCAGGGCCTGATCAGCCCCAGCATTTT. This gives the protein CASSPPLAGPDQPQHF.

This clone was counted a single time. This chain connects TRBV2 to TRBJ2-5; D ambiguous. The length of the CDR3 is 11 residues. V was trimmed by 6 bases and J by 2 bases, leaving 4 bases between them. Germline V gives CDR1 SNHLY, CDR2 FYNNEI. The CDR3 sequence is CASSYQETQYF. The CDR3 DNA sequence: TGTGCCAGCAGCTATCAAGAGACCCAGTACTTC.

This rearrangement joins TRBV5-1 to TRBJ2-1; D unclear. V gave up 4 bases and J gave up 5 bases, with 10 bases separating them. Germline V CDR1 and CDR2: SGHRS, YFSETQ. This CDR3 has 13 residues. CDR3 DNA: TGCGCCAGCAGCCCGACTGAGAACAATGAGCAGTTCTTC. Translation gives CASSPTENNEQFF.

The V and J genes are TRBV11-2 and TRBJ2-7; D not resolved. Germline V gives CDR1 SGHAT, CDR2 FQNNGV. V lost 0 bases and J lost 3, with 9 bases in between. The CDR3 totals 14 residues. This CDR3 is CASSLDPTDYEQYF. The CDR3 bases are TGTGCCAGCAGCTTAGATCCCACAGACTACGAGCAGTACTTC.

V usage is TRBV6-1 and J usage is TRBJ1-5; possibly TRBD1 for D (6 bases). The germline CDR1 and CDR2 sequences are MNHNS and SASEGT. Trimming left V 10 bases short and J 5 bases short, with 18 bases between. The CDR3 has 14 amino acids. The CDR3 DNA sequence: TGTGCCACTCGTACAACAGGGAGATATCAGCCCCAGCATTTT. It codes for CATRTTGRYQPQHF.

The J gene is TRBJ2-1, the V gene TRBV6-5, with a tentative D call TRBD1 (5 bases). The CDR3 spans 13 residues. From germline, CDR1 is MNHEY and CDR2 SVGAGI. The V end was cut by 2 bases, the J end by 6 bases, with 8 bases between. Written as DNA, the CDR3 is TGTGCCAGCAGTTACCAGGGCCTCAATGAGCAGTTCTTC. Translated, it gives CASSYQGLNEQFF.

This chain joins TRBV19 and TRBJ1-4; perhaps TRBD1 as D (5 bases). Trimming took 7 bases from V and 0 from J, leaving 15 bases between them. The CDR3 loop spans 16 amino acids. Germline V CDR1 and CDR2: LNHDA, SQIVND (reference sequence). CDR3 region: CASTSSTATTNEKLFF. The CDR3 DNA reads TGTGCCAGTACTTCGTCGACAGCTACAACTAATGAAAAACTGTTTTTT.

The genes are TRBV18 and TRBJ2-3; D is ambiguous. Trimming took off 6 bases at V and 0 bases at J, with 4 bases between the two ends. CDR3 size: 12 residues. Germline V gene sequence: CDR1 KGHSH, CDR2 LQKENI. The DNA of the CDR3 is TGTGCCAGCTCCCCTAGCACAGATACGCAGTATTTT. Translated: CASSPSTDTQYF.

The rearrangement uses TRBV19 and TRBJ2-7; 8 nucleotides line up with TRBD1. Germline CDR1 is LNHDA and CDR2 is SQIVND (reference sequence). J was trimmed by 2 bases and V by 3 bases; bases with no gene match: 6. The CDR3 has 15 amino acids. The CDR3 bases are TGTGCCAGTAGTATTTCGGGGACAGGTCCCTACGAGCAGTACTTC. Its translation is CASSISGTGPYEQYF.

V and J are TRBV6-6 and TRBJ1-2, with D perhaps TRBD1 (5 bases). Germline CDR1 reads MNHNY; CDR2 reads SVGAGI (reference sequence). This CDR3 has 14 residues. Trimming took off 4 bases at V and 4 bases at J, with 13 bases between the two ends. CDR3 residues: CASSSQTASYGYTF. CDR3 bases: TGTGCCAGCAGTTCCCAGACAGCATCCTATGGCTACACCTTC.

The gene calls are TRBV12-5 and TRBJ2-5; 14 bases align to TRBD2. Trimming at V came to 3 bases and at J to 4 bases, leaving 7 bases not matched to a gene. CDR3 length: 17 residues. Germline CDR1 reads LGHNT; CDR2 reads FRNRAP. The CDR3 DNA is TGTGCTAGTGGTTTACCCAGGGGACTAGCGGGAGCAGAGACCCAGTACTTC. Translating it yields CASGLPRGLAGAETQYF.